Listed below are T cell receptor beta chains from one sample, sequenced in a study of blood T cells in healthy people across ages. TCRdb analysed the 5' RACE reads with MiXCR anew, one entry per CDR3 protein. The data show some 690,000 distinct CDR3 sequences, with around a fifth seen just once and 22% held by the top ten. The sample consisted of blood. These receptors all come from a man in his 70s in good health. The CDR3 runs from the conserved cysteine through the conserved F or W. A D gene is named only where the DNA matches it firmly. Size values are once, few and many counts, or a class for expanded clones, and some rows have none.

d_gene: NA
v_gene: TRBV7-9
len: 17
j_gene: TRBJ2-4
abundance: few
CDR3nt: TGTGCCAGCAGCTGGGAAAAAGCCGGGATGAACAAAAACATTCAGTACTTC
CDR3aa: CASSWEKAGMNKNIQYF

d_gene: TRBD2
v_gene: TRBV12-3/TRBV12-4
len: 12
j_gene: TRBJ2-3
abundance: NA
CDR3nt: TGTGCCAGCAGTTCCGGACTAGGGGTGCAGTATTTT
CDR3aa: CASSSGLGVQYF

d_gene: TRBD1
v_gene: TRBV19
len: 16
j_gene: TRBJ2-2
abundance: NA
CDR3nt: TGTGCCAGTAAAATTTTAGGGACAGGGGTCTCCGGGGAGCTGTTTTTT
CDR3aa: CASKILGTGVSGELFF

d_gene: TRBD2
v_gene: TRBV6-1
len: 15
j_gene: TRBJ2-3
abundance: NA
CDR3nt: TGTGCCAGCAAGCCGGGGGGGCCTCCTAAAGATACGCAGTATTTT
CDR3aa: CASKPGGPPKDTQYF

d_gene: NA
v_gene: TRBV29-1
len: 12
j_gene: TRBJ2-1
abundance: few
CDR3nt: TGCAGCGACCTACACCTGGACGGTGAGCAGTTCTTC
CDR3aa: CSDLHLDGEQFF

d_gene: NA
v_gene: TRBV6-5
len: 15
j_gene: TRBJ2-5
abundance: NA
CDR3nt: TGTGCCAGCAGTTACTCAAACAGGCCTCAAGAGACCCAGTACTTC
CDR3aa: CASSYSNRPQETQYF

d_gene: NA
v_gene: TRBV20-1
len: 12
j_gene: TRBJ2-7
abundance: many
CDR3nt: TGCAGTGCTACCGGGGCCGGCTACGAGCAGTACTTC
CDR3aa: CSATGAGYEQYF

d_gene: NA
v_gene: TRBV10-2
len: 13
j_gene: TRBJ1-1
abundance: many
CDR3nt: TGCGCCAGCAGTGAGTTCCAAGGATTCGGGGCTTTCTTT
CDR3aa: CASSEFQGFGAFF

d_gene: NA
v_gene: TRBV18
len: 18
j_gene: TRBJ2-1
abundance: NA
CDR3nt: TGTGCCAGCTCACCACTAGCGGAGCTGGGTAGCTCCTACAATGAGCAGTTCTTC
CDR3aa: CASSPLAELGSSYNEQFF

d_gene: NA
v_gene: TRBV18
len: 15
j_gene: TRBJ2-5
abundance: NA
CDR3nt: TGTGCCAGCTCACCAAGCCCTAGCGACCAAGAGACCCAGTACTTC
CDR3aa: CASSPSPSDQETQYF

d_gene: TRBD1
v_gene: TRBV18
len: 14
j_gene: TRBJ2-1
abundance: NA
CDR3nt: TGTGCCAGCTCGCGAGGGACAGACTACAATGAGCAGTTCTTC
CDR3aa: CASSRGTDYNEQFF

d_gene: NA
v_gene: TRBV7-9
len: 16
j_gene: TRBJ2-4
abundance: many
CDR3nt: TGTGCCAGCAGCTTAGAGGACGGATTAGCCAAAAACATTCAGTACTTC
CDR3aa: CASSLEDGLAKNIQYF

d_gene: NA
v_gene: TRBV3-1
len: 12
j_gene: TRBJ1-1
abundance: NA
CDR3nt: TGTGCCAGCAGCCAAGTAGCGGGGACAGCTTTCTTT
CDR3aa: CASSQVAGTAFF

d_gene: NA
v_gene: TRBV7-9
len: 17
j_gene: TRBJ2-1
abundance: NA
CDR3nt: TGTGCCAGCAGCTTAAGGCCGGGACACCAGACTTACAATGAGCAGTTCTTC
CDR3aa: CASSLRPGHQTYNEQFF

d_gene: NA
v_gene: TRBV20-1
len: 13
j_gene: TRBJ2-4
abundance: NA
CDR3nt: TGCAGTGCTACTTGGTTGTCCAAAAACATTCAGTACTTC
CDR3aa: CSATWLSKNIQYF